One and the same sample provided the 21 T cell receptor beta chains below, sequenced in a study of shared clonotypes between healthy human individuals. Method: immunoSEQ multiplex PCR; TCRdb's copy keeps in-frame clones and lacks some. The table includes approximately 500,000 clones, 75% to 80% detected once. The sequenced sample was PBMCs. The receptors were sampled from a woman in her thirties or forties in good health. Some clones in this sample may be carry-over from other donors' samples.

The rearrangement links TRBV5-1 to TRBJ1-4, with a weak D call TRBD1 (5 bases). V was pared by 4 bases and J by 4 bases, with 14 bases between. CDR3 size: 15 residues. The germline V gene has CDR1 SGHRS and CDR2 YFSETQ. CDR3 nucleotide sequence: TGCGCCAGCAGCCCTGGGGCAGGGATTAATGAAAAACTGTTTTTT. It encodes CASSPGAGINEKLFF.

This clone was picked up one time. This chain connects TRBV7-3 to TRBJ2-2; D ambiguous. V lost 2 bases, J lost 0 bases, and 7 bases lay in between. CDR3 size: 15 residues. Germline V lookup: CDR1 SGHTA, CDR2 FQGTGA. DNA for the CDR3: TGTGCCAGCAGCTTAGACGGAACGAACACCGGGGAGCTGTTTTTT. It specifies CASSLDGTNTGELFF. The full variable domain, in which reference TRBV7-3 and TRBJ2-2 provide the parts outside the CDR3, is GAGVSQTPSNKVTEKGKYVELRCDPISGHTALYWYRQSLGQGPEFLIYFQGTGAADDSGLPNDRFFAVRPEGSVSTLKIQRTERGDSAVYLCASSLDGTNTGELFFGEGSRLTVL.

This clone was found once. The chain carries TRBV28 and TRBJ1-5; D is unclear. There are 15 residues in the CDR3. Per germline, CDR1 MDHEN and CDR2 SYDVKM. Trimming removed 10 bases at V and 3 bases at J, with 19 bases between. Here the CDR3 reads CATITVGSLNQPQHF. The CDR3 DNA is TGTGCCACCATTACCGTTGGCAGCCTCAATCAGCCCCAGCATTTT.

The CDR3 loop is CASSTASGVYEQYF. For the CDR3, the DNA is TGCGCCAGCAGCACCGCTAGCGGGGTATACGAGCAGTACTTC. The chain carries TRBV5-1 and TRBJ2-7; 9 positions match TRBD2. V was pared by 4 bases and J by 4 bases, with 6 bases of the junction left unmatched. The germline V gene has CDR1 SGHRS and CDR2 YFSETQ. The CDR3 sequence is 14 residues long.

The chain couples TRBV28 to TRBJ2-2, with D possibly being TRBD1 or TRBD2 (5 bases each). The length of the CDR3 is 15 residues. V was trimmed by 5 bases and J by 4 bases, leaving 14 bases between them. The germline V gene encodes CDR1 MDHEN and CDR2 SYDVKM. The CDR3 reads CASSLLWGSTGELFF. In nucleotides, the CDR3 is TGTGCCAGCAGTCTCCTCTGGGGGAGCACCGGGGAGCTGTTTTTT.

The chain is built from TRBV7-2 and TRBJ1-5; D unclear. Germline loops: CDR1 SGHTA, CDR2 FQGNSA. V was shortened by 2 bases and J by 2 bases, with 7 bases between the two germline ends. The CDR3 sequence is 14 residues long. CDR3 region: CASSLTVGNQPQHF. The CDR3 nucleotides are TGTGCCAGCAGCTTAACAGTGGGCAATCAGCCCCAGCATTTT.

The chain has TRBV7-9 and TRBJ2-1; D might be TRBD2 (6 bases). Germline V CDR1 and CDR2: SEHNR, FQNEAQ (reference sequence). The CDR3 is 12 amino acids. V lost 10 bases and J lost 4, with 11 bases in between. CDR3 bases: TGTGCCATCCCCGGGACTTACAATGAGCAGTTCTTC. Protein product: CAIPGTYNEQFF.

This sequence joins TRBV28 and TRBJ1-1, with no clear D. This CDR3 has 13 amino acids. Germline V gives CDR1 MDHEN, CDR2 SYDVKM. Trimming took off 6 bases at V and 1 base at J, with 9 bases between the two ends. This CDR3 reads CASSLPRNTEAFF. The CDR3 DNA reads as TGTGCCAGCAGCCTACCAAGGAACACTGAAGCTTTCTTT.

Remarks on this clone: A much larger clone lies one base from this, so it may be a read error. Other DNA sequences from this sample encode an identical CDR3 as well. The chain employs TRBV27 and TRBJ2-3; D gene uncertain. V lost 5 bases to trimming and J lost 0 bases, with 3 bases between them. The CDR3 spans 12 residues. In germline, CDR1 is MNHEY, CDR2 SMNVEV (reference sequence). The CDR3 DNA reads TGTGCCAGCAGTCCAAGCACAGATACGCAGTATTTT. It specifies CASSPSTDTQYF.

This chain joins TRBV19 and TRBJ1-5, with D possibly being TRBD1 (6 bases). V was trimmed by 6 bases and J by 3 bases, leaving 15 bases between them. The CDR3 runs 15 residues. Germline loops: CDR1 LNHDA, CDR2 SQIVND (reference sequence). In nucleotides, the CDR3 is TGTGCCAGTAGGAATCGTGGGGGGCACAATCAGCCCCAGCATTTT. Translating gives CASRNRGGHNQPQHF.

This chain uses TRBV20-1 with TRBJ1-2; D may be TRBD1 (6 bases). The CDR3 is 11 amino acids. The ends were cut back, 4 bases at V and 7 bases at J, with 10 bases in the middle. Per the germline V gene, CDR1 is DFQATT and CDR2 is SNEGSKA (reference sequence). CDR3 in DNA: TGCAGTGCTACCAGGGGTGGTGGCTACACCTTC. Its protein product is CSATRGGGYTF.

This sequence joins TRBV18 and TRBJ2-5; 14 bases align to TRBD2. Germline CDR1 reads KGHSH; CDR2 reads LQKENI. V gave up 0 bases and J gave up 5 bases; unmatched junction bases: 2. This CDR3 contains 16 residues. The CDR3 DNA reads as TGTGCCAGCTCACCACCGGGACTAGCGGGAGCGGAGACCCAGTACTTC. Protein: CASSPPGLAGAETQYF.

The chain joins TRBV28 to TRBJ1-2; no clear D gene. The CDR3 has 13 residues. The V end lost 6 bases, the J end lost 1 base, and 9 bases lay between the germline ends. Per germline, CDR1 MDHEN and CDR2 SYDVKM. CDR3 sequence: CASSPRRNYGYTF. In DNA, the CDR3 is TGTGCCAGCAGCCCAAGACGTAACTATGGCTACACCTTC.

The J gene is TRBJ1-2, the V gene TRBV28, with D perhaps matching TRBD1 (6 bases). The CDR3 runs 13 residues. Germline CDR1 MDHEN, CDR2 SYDVKM. The germline V and J ends were trimmed by 4 bases and 8 bases, with 14 bases remaining between them. DNA of the CDR3: TGTGCCAGCAGTTATTCACAGGGAGGCGGCTACACCTTC. This encodes CASSYSQGGGYTF.

In nucleotides, the CDR3 is TGTGCCAGCTCACCGGAGGGTCGATATAGCTCCTACAATGAGCAGTTCTTC. This codes for CASSPEGRYSSYNEQFF. The gene calls are TRBV18 and TRBJ2-1, with D tentatively TRBD2 (6 bases). Deletions cut 3 bases from V and 0 bases from J, with 15 bases between. CDR1 KGHSH and CDR2 LQKENI come from the germline V gene. The CDR3 length is 17 residues.

V and J are TRBV28 and TRBJ2-7, with TRBD2 matching 13 bases. Per the germline V gene, CDR1 is MDHEN and CDR2 is SYDVKM. The CDR3 is 16 amino acids. The trim removed 3 bases at V and 0 bases at J, leaving 2 bases unmatched. The CDR3 DNA follows: TGTGCCAGCAGTTTGGGACTAGCGGGAACCTCCTACGAGCAGTACTTC. It yields the protein CASSLGLAGTSYEQYF.

The V and J genes are TRBV10-3 and TRBJ2-7; 13 bases are shared with TRBD2. J gave up 7 bases and V 4 bases, and 10 bases lay outside the gene matches. This CDR3 has 16 residues. The germline V gene has CDR1 ENHRY and CDR2 SYGVKD. CDR3 nucleotides: TGTGCCATCAGTGGGGGACTAGCGGGACAGATGGGGGAGCAGTACTTC. Translation: CAISGGLAGQMGEQYF.

The V and J genes are TRBV4-1 and TRBJ2-3, with 7 bases fitting TRBD2. The germline gives CDR1 MGHRA, CDR2 YSYEKL. The CDR3 sequence is 16 residues long. The J segment lost 5 bases and the V segment lost 0 bases, leaving 8 bases of the junction unmatched. The CDR3 DNA is TGCGCCAGCAGCCAAGACCCCGGACTAGGAGGAGATACGCAGTATTTT. Its protein is CASSQDPGLGGDTQYF.

The V call is TRBV28, the J call TRBJ2-2; D gene uncertain. Germline values: CDR1 MDHEN, CDR2 SYDVKM. The CDR3 has 11 residues. V was cut by 10 bases and J by 3 bases, with 6 bases left in between. The CDR3 here is CATRHTGELFF. The CDR3 nucleotides read TGTGCCACCCGTCACACCGGGGAGCTGTTTTTT.

The gene calls are TRBV19 and TRBJ1-4; possible D gene TRBD1, 6 bases. Germline CDR1 LNHDA, CDR2 SQIVND (reference sequence). V shed 7 bases and J shed 7 bases, with 19 bases lying between them. The CDR3 has 15 residues. The CDR3 coding sequence is TGTGCCAGTAATCTTCTGGCAGGGGATACTGAAAAACTGTTTTTT. It yields the protein CASNLLAGDTEKLFF.

V is TRBV19 and J is TRBJ1-2, with 7 bases lining up with TRBD1. This CDR3 has 15 amino acids. The germline CDR1 and CDR2 sequences are LNHDA and SQIVND (reference sequence). After removal of 7 bases from V and 0 bases from J, the junction contained 8 bases not matched to a gene. CDR3 nucleotide sequence: TGTGCCAGTACCCATACGACAGGGACTAACTATGGCTACACCTTC. Translating gives CASTHTTGTNYGYTF.